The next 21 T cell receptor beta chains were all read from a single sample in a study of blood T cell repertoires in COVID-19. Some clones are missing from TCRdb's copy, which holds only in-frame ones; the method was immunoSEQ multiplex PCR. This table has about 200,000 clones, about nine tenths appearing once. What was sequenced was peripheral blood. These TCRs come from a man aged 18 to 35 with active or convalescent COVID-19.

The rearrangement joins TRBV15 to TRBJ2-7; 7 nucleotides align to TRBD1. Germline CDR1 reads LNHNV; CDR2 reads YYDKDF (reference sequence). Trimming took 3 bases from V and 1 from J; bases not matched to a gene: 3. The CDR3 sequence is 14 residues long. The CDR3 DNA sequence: TGTGCCACCAGCAGGCCGGACAGGTCCTACGAGCAGTACTTC. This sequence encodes CATSRPDRSYEQYF. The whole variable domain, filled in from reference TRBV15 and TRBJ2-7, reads DAMVIQNPRYQVTQFGKPVTLSCSQTLNHNVMYWYQQKSSQAPKLLFHYYDKDFNNEADTPDNFQSRRPNTSFCFLDIRSPGLGDTAMYLCATSRPDRSYEQYFGPGTRLTVT.

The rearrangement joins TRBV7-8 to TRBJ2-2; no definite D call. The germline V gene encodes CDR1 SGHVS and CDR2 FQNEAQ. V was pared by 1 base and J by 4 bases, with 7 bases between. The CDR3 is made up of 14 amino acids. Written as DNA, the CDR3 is TGTGCCAGCAGCTTAGGAGTTAGCACCGGGGAGCTGTTTTTT. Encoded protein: CASSLGVSTGELFF.

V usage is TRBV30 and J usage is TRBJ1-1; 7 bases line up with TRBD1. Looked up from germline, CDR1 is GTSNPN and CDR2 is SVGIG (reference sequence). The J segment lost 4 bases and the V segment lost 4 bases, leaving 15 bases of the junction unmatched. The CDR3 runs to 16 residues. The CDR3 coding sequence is TGTGCCTGGAACCCTAAAAGGGCAGGGACAGCCACTGAAGCTTTCTTT. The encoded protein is CAWNPKRAGTATEAFF.

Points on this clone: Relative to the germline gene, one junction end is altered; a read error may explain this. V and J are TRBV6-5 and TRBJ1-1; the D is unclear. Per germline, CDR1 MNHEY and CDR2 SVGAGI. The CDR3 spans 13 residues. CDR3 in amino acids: CASSYYTNTEAFF. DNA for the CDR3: TGTGCCAGCAGCTACTACACGAACACTGAAGCTTTCTTT.

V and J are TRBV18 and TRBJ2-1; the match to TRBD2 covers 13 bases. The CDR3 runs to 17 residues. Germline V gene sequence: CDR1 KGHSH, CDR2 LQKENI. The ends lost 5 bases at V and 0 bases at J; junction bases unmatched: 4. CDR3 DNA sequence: TGTGCCAGCTCAATACGGACTAGCGGGAGCTCCTACAATGAGCAGTTCTTC. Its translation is CASSIRTSGSSYNEQFF.

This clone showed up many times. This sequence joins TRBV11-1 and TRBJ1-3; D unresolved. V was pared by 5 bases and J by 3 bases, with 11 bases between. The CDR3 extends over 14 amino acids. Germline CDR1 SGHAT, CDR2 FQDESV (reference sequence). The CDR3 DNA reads TGTGCCAGCAGCCGGACTCCGGATGGAAACACCATATATTTT. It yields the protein CASSRTPDGNTIYF.

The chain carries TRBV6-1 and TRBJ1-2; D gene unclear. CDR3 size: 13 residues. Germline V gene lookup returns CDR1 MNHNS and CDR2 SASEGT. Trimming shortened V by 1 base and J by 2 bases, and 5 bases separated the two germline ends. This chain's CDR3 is CASSEGANYGYTF. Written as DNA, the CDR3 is TGTGCCAGCAGTGAAGGGGCAAACTATGGCTACACCTTC.

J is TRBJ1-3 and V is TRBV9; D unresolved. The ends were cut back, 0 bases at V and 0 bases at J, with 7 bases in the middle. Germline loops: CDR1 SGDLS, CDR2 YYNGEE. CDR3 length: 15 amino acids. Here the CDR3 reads CASSVDGISGNTIYF. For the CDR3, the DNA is TGTGCCAGCAGCGTAGATGGCATCTCTGGAAACACCATATATTTT. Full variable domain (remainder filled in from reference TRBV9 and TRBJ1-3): DSGVTQTPKHLITATGQRVTLRCSPRSGDLSVYWYQQSLDQGLQFLIQYYNGEERAKGNILERFSAQQFPDLHSELNLSSLELGDSALYFCASSVDGISGNTIYFGEGSWLTVV.

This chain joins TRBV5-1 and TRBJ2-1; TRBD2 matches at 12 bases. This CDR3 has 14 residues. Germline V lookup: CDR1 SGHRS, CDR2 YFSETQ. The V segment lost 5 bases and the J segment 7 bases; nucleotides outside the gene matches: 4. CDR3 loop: CASSRTSGENEQFF. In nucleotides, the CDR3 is TGCGCCAGCAGTCGGACTAGCGGGGAAAATGAGCAGTTCTTC.

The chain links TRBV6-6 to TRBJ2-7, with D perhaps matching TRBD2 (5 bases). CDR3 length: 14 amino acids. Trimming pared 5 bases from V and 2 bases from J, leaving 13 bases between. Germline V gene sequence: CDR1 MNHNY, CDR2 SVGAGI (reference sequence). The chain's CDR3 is CASSGSRGAYEQYF. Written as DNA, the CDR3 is TGTGCCAGCAGTGGGAGTCGAGGAGCCTACGAGCAGTACTTC.

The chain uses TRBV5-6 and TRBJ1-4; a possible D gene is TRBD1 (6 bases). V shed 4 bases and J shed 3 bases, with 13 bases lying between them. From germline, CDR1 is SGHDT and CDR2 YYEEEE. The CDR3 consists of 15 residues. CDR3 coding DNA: TGTGCCAGCAGCGCCTGGACAGCGCCTAATGAAAAACTGTTTTTT. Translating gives CASSAWTAPNEKLFF.

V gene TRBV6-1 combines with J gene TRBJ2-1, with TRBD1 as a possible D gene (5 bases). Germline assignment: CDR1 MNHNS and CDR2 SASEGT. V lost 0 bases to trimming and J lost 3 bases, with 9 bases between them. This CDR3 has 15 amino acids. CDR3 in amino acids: CASSEAGQGYNEQFF. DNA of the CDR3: TGTGCCAGCAGTGAAGCTGGACAAGGCTACAATGAGCAGTTCTTC.

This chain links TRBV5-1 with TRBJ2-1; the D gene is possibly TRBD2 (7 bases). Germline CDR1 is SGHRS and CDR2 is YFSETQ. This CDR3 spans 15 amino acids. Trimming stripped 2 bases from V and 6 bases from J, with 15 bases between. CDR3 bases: TGCGCCAGCAGCTTAAGTTTGGGGGGGCCCAATGAGCAGTTCTTC. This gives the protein CASSLSLGGPNEQFF.

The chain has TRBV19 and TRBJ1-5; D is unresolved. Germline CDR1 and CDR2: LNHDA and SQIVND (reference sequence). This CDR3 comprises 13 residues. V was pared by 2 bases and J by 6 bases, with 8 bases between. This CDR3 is CASSITVTQPQHF. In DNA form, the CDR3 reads TGTGCCAGTAGTATAACAGTGACTCAGCCCCAGCATTTT.

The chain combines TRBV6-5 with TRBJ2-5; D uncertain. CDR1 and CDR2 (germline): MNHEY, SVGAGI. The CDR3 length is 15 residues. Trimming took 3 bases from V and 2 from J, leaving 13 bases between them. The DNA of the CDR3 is TGTGCCAGCAGTTATACTGCCGCGCTTCAAGAGACCCAGTACTTC. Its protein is CASSYTAALQETQYF.

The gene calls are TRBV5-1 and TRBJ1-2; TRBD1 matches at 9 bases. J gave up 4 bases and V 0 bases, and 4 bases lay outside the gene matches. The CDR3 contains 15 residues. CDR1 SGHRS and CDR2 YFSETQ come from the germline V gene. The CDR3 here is CASSLDGTGFYGYTF. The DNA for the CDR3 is TGCGCCAGCAGCTTGGACGGGACAGGGTTCTATGGCTACACCTTC. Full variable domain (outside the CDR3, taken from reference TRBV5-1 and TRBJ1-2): KAGVTQTPRYLIKTRGQQVTLSCSPISGHRSVSWYQQTPGQGLQFLFEYFSETQRNKGNFPGRFSGRQFSNSRSEMNVSTLELGDSALYLCASSLDGTGFYGYTFGSGTRLTVV.

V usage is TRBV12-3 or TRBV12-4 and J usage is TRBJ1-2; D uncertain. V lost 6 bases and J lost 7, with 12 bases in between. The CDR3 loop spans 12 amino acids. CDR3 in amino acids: CASSTEAFGYTF. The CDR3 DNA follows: TGTGCCAGCAGCACCGAGGCGTTTGGCTACACCTTC.

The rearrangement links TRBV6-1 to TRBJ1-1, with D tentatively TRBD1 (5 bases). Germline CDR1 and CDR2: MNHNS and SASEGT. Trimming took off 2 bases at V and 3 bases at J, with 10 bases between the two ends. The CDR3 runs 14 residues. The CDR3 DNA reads TGTGCCAGCAGTGAATACGGGGGGGACACTGAAGCTTTCTTT. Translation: CASSEYGGDTEAFF.

The CDR3 is CASTPSGNWEASSYEQYF. The CDR3 bases are TGTGCCAGCACCCCAAGCGGTAATTGGGAAGCGAGCTCCTACGAGCAGTACTTC. The rearrangement joins TRBV21-1 to TRBJ2-7; no check of the table's D call, TRBD2, against the DNA was made. TRBV21-1 is given as a pseudogene. CDR3 size: 18 residues.

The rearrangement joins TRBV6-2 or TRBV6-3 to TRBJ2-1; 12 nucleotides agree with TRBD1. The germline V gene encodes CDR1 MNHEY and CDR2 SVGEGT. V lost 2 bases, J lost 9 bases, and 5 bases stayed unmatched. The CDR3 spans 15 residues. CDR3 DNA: TGTGCCAGCAGTTACGGGACAGGGGGCCTCAGTGAGCAGTTCTTC. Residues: CASSYGTGGLSEQFF.

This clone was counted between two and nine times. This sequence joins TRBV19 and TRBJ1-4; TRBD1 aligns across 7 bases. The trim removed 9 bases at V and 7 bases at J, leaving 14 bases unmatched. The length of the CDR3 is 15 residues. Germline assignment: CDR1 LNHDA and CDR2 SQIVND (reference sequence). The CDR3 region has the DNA TGTGCCAGCAAAACGACGGGGACAGCAGTTGAAAAACTGTTTTTT. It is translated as CASKTTGTAVEKLFF.